These 28 T cell receptor beta chains were sequenced from one sample in a study of tumor-infiltrating lymphocytes in primary liver carcinoma (dated by TCRdb to 2016 to 2017). The sequencer listed for this sample is Illumina HiSeq 2500. Starting from roughly 540 ng total RNA, TCRbeta-specific cDNA was produced by reverse transcription with a constant-region primer and ProtoScript II reverse transcriptase. Three nested multiplex PCR rounds, following a slightly modified ARM-PCR procedure, were used to build the TCRbeta libraries. Each of the first two PCR rounds ran for approximately 10 cycles using multiplex TRBV1-TRBV30 forward primers together with a Cbeta reverse primer. Using fastp trimming at Q25 and MiXCR clonotype assembly, TCRdb reanalyzed the public sequencing data and kept in-frame beta chains. Here each entry gathers all rows of one CDR3 protein and keeps the most common genes and DNA. The sample table records some 190,000 distinct CDR3 sequences; around four fifths of these occur just once. The ten largest clones represent around 18% of the sample.

Total RNA and DNA were co-extracted without cell sorting from approximately 20-30 mg of bulk tissue using the AllPrep DNA/RNA mini kit. Material for sequencing was tumor tissue from primary liver carcinoma. Receptors were obtained from a man aged 35-49 years with primary liver carcinoma and hepatitis B virus infection.

As concerns this clonotype: Since a much larger clone is just one base distant, this may be a read error. This chain uses TRBV21-1 with TRBJ1-3. TRBV21-1 is termed a pseudogene. CDR3 length equals 10 residues. For the CDR3, the DNA is TGTCCCAGCAGGGGAAACACCATATATTTT. Its protein is CPSRGNTIYF.

About this clonotype: At one end, the junction sequence differs from germline, possibly due to a read error. The chain is built from TRBV5-4 and TRBJ2-5, with TRBD1 matching 8 bases. Germline CDR1 SGHNT, CDR2 YYREEE (reference sequence). The CDR3 loop spans 13 amino acids. In nucleotides, the CDR3 is TGTGTCAGCAGCTCGGACAGGGTAGAGACCCAGTATTTC. It encodes CVSSSDRVETQYF.

The chain joins TRBV4-3 to TRBJ2-1, with D unresolved. CDR3 length: 14 amino acids. The V end lost 0 bases, the J end lost 7 bases, and 10 bases lay between the germline ends. CDR1 LGHNA and CDR2 YSLEER come from the germline V gene. CDR3 sequence (DNA): TGCGCCAGCAGCCAAGAGTCGCAACAGAATGAGCAGTTCTTC. Translation: CASSQESQQNEQFF.

Details on this clonotype: At one of its ends the junction is not consistent with the germline gene, which may arise from a read error. The V call is TRBV30, the J call TRBJ1-1; D gene unclear. The CDR3 contains 14 residues. Per the germline V gene, CDR1 is GTSNPN and CDR2 is SVGIG (reference sequence). As DNA, the CDR3 is TGTGCCTGGATTGTAGGCATCTCGAACGATGAAGTTTTCTTT. It codes for CAWIVGISNDEVFF.

At least ten counts were recorded for this clonotype. The chain employs TRBV5-5 and TRBJ2-1, with TRBD1 matching 8 bases. Germline assignment: CDR1 SGHKS and CDR2 YYEKEE (reference sequence). The V gene end was trimmed by 5 bases and the J gene end by 7 bases; junction bases not matched to a gene: 11. The CDR3 totals 15 residues. The CDR3 coding sequence is TGTGCCAGCAGTTCAGGACAGGGATTTAAAAATGAGCAGTTCTTC. It translates to CASSSGQGFKNEQFF.

As regards this clonotype: A single base separates this from a much larger clone, so it may be a read error. V and J are TRBV5-1 and TRBJ2-3, with D maybe TRBD2 (6 bases). The CDR3 runs 17 residues. CDR1 and CDR2 from the germline V gene are SGHRS and YFSETQ. CDR3 protein: CARSLPGRIDGTDTQYF. The CDR3, as DNA: TGCGCCCGCAGCTTGCCAGGGAGGATCGACGGCACAGATACGCAGTATTTT.

A note on this clonotype: A single base separates this from a much larger clone, so it may be a read error. The chain is built from TRBV5-1 and TRBJ1-2; D may be TRBD1 (5 bases). From germline, CDR1 is SGHRS and CDR2 YFSETQ. The CDR3 is made up of 14 amino acids. The ends were cut back, 4 bases at V and 3 bases at J, with 13 bases in the middle. The CDR3 here is CASSLKGSDYGYTF. The CDR3 DNA reads TGCGCCAGCAGCCTGAAGGGGAGCGACTATGGCTACACCTTC.

On this clonotype itself: Because the CDR3 is missing its conserved closing phenylalanine or tryptophan, this is likely a read error. No DNA is shown, since the ends of the CDR3 on it are uncertain; the CDR3 is the one TCRdb lists. The rearrangement links TRBV29-1 to TRBJ2-2; TRBD2 is the table's D call, not checked against the DNA. Both ends counted, the CDR3 spans 15 residues. Germline CDR1 reads SQVTM; CDR2 reads ANQGSEA. The CDR3 spells CSVGTSAANIGELFL.

This clonotype was detected once. This CDR3 fails to terminate in the conserved phenylalanine or tryptophan, so it likely reflects a read error. This chain links TRBV6-6 with TRBJ2-7; 7 bases align to TRBD2. The CDR3 runs to 15 residues. The junction had 14 bases not matched to a gene; V was cut back by 8 bases and J by 4 bases. CDR1 and CDR2 from the germline V gene are MNHNY and SVGAGI (reference sequence). CDR3 DNA sequence: TGTGCCAGCTCCAACCGGGCGGGAGTGAGTTACGAGCAGTACATC. As protein: CASSNRAGVSYEQYI.

Details on this clonotype: At one end, the junction sequence differs from germline, possibly due to a read error. The chain joins TRBV5-6 to TRBJ2-2; 8 bases map to TRBD2. Germline CDR1 reads SGHDT; CDR2 reads YYEEEE. This CDR3 comprises 17 residues. The CDR3 sequence: CASNLWGLVRTIGELLF. Written as DNA, the CDR3 is TGTGCCAGCAACTTATGGGGACTAGTGCGGACAATCGGGGAGCTGTTATTT.

A note on this clonotype: An end of the junction differs from the germline gene, which may be a read error. The CDR3 loop reads CTSSSLGRAYNSPLHF. In nucleotides, the CDR3 is TGTACCAGCAGTTCTCTAGGGAGGGCCTATAATTCACCCCTCCACTTT. The gene calls are TRBV28 and TRBJ1-6; no clear D gene. CDR1 is MDHEN, CDR2 SYDVKM, per germline. The CDR3 is 16 residues long.

The sample holds one count of this clonotype. Germline and junction disagree at one end, which may indicate a read error. The V call is TRBV5-4, the J call TRBJ2-3; 15 positions match TRBD2. This CDR3 is 18 amino acids long. CDR1 SGHNT and CDR2 YYREEE come from the germline V gene (reference sequence). For the CDR3, the DNA is TGTGCCAGCAGCTCACCGCCGGGACTAGCGGGAGGCGCAGATGCGCAGTACTTT. This translates into CASSSPPGLAGGADAQYF.

A remark on this clonotype: Compared with germline, one end of the junction differs, possibly owing to a read error. The gene calls are TRBV5-1 and TRBJ2-2; D might be TRBD2 (5 bases). The germline CDR1 and CDR2 sequences are SGHRS and YFSETQ. CDR3 length: 14 amino acids. The CDR3 sequence is CASRVGSNTWELLF. CDR3 DNA: TGCGCCAGCAGGGTGGGCAGTAACACCTGGGAGCTGTTATTT.

Points on this clonotype: The junction and the germline gene differ at one end; a read error may be behind it. The chain is built from TRBV2 and TRBJ2-1; no reliable D call. The germline V gene has CDR1 SNHLY and CDR2 FYNNEI. The CDR3 runs to 16 residues. The CDR3 DNA is TGTGCCAGCAGTGAAGCGGGTGGGTTGCCCTACAATGAGCAGATCTTC. This gives the protein CASSEAGGLPYNEQIF.

To note about this clonotype: Since the CDR3 does not end with the conserved phenylalanine or tryptophan, this likely comes from a read error. The gene calls are TRBV11-2 and TRBJ2-1, with 7 bases identical to TRBD2. Germline CDR1 and CDR2: SGHAT and FQNNGV. This CDR3 has 15 residues. Written as DNA, the CDR3 is TGTGCCAGTAGCTTTAGCGGGCCGCTCGACAATGAGCAGTTCGTC. Protein: CASSFSGPLDNEQFV.

With respect to this clonotype: Its ends do not fully match the called genes, so a read error is possible. This rearrangement joins TRBV11-1 to TRBJ1-2; no definite D call. This CDR3 comprises 14 residues. The germline V gene encodes CDR1 SGHAT and CDR2 FQDESV (reference sequence). The CDR3 DNA reads TGTACCAGCAGCTTCAAGCGATTTGGCTATAGCTACACCTTC. It is translated as CTSSFKRFGYSYTF.

The rearrangement joins TRBV28 to TRBJ1-2, with 9 bases lining up with TRBD1. CDR1 and CDR2 from the germline V gene are MDHEN and SYDVKM. V lost 10 bases to trimming and J lost 4 bases; unmatched junction nucleotides: 4. This CDR3 has 12 amino acids. The chain's CDR3 is CAITDRGYGYTF. The DNA for the CDR3 is TGTGCCATCACGGACAGGGGCTATGGCTACACCTTC.

Of note for this clonotype: In this CDR3 the conserved last residue, phenylalanine or tryptophan, is missing, so a read error is likely. V is TRBV11-2 and J is TRBJ1-5, with D perhaps matching TRBD1 (6 bases). The CDR3 spans 17 residues. CDR1 is SGHAT, CDR2 FQNNGV, per germline. The CDR3 sequence is CVSSLVGVTGSNQSQHS. The CDR3 coding sequence is TGTGTCAGCAGCTTAGTAGGGGTAACAGGGAGCAATCAGTCCCAGCATTCT.

Details on this clonotype: The junction does not match germline at one end; this may be a read error. As DNA, the CDR3 is TGTGCCATCAGCAAGACCACGGGGACTGAAGCTTTCTTT. It codes for CAISKTTGTEAFF. This chain uses TRBV11-3 with TRBJ1-1; no firm D call. Per the germline V gene, CDR1 is SGHNT and CDR2 is YENEEA. CDR3 length equals 13 residues.

In the case of this clonotype: Germline is not matched at one junction end, which may reflect a read error. V is TRBV29-1 and J is TRBJ2-2, with 8 positions matching TRBD2. The germline V gene encodes CDR1 SQVTM and CDR2 ANQGSEA. This CDR3 contains 15 residues. CDR3 in DNA: TGCAGCGTTGCGACTAGCGCGGCGAACACCGTGGAGCTGTTCTTT. It is translated as CSVATSAANTVELFF.

As regards this clonotype: An end of the junction differs from the germline gene, which may be a read error. The CDR3, as DNA: TGTGCCAGCTACTTGGAGTGGGGGGCGGACACTGAAGATTTCTTT. It codes for CASYLEWGADTEDFF. V and J are TRBV11-2 and TRBJ1-1, with D tentatively TRBD1 (6 bases). This CDR3 spans 15 amino acids. Looked up from germline, CDR1 is SGHAT and CDR2 is FQNNGV. Filled out from reference TRBV11-2 and TRBJ1-1, the complete variable domain reads EAGVAQSPRYKIIEKRQSVAFWCNPISGHATLYWYQQILGQGPKLLIQFQNNGVVDDSQLPKDRFSAERLKGVDSTLKIQPAKLEDSAVYLCASYLEWGADTEDFFGQGTRLTVV.

About this clonotype itself: One end of the junction is discordant with germline, which a read error may explain. This chain connects TRBV29-1 to TRBJ1-1; 8 bases are a match to TRBD1. Germline loops: CDR1 SQVTM, CDR2 ANQGSEA. The CDR3 runs 14 residues. The CDR3 DNA sequence: TGCAGCGTTGAGACGGGACAGGTGAACACTAAAGCTTTCTTT. Its translation: CSVETGQVNTKAFF.

The chain uses TRBV4-3 and TRBJ1-4; D might be TRBD1 (5 bases). The CDR3 runs to 16 residues. Looked up from germline, CDR1 is LGHNA and CDR2 is YSLEER. V dropped 0 bases and J dropped 5 bases, with 13 bases sitting between them. The CDR3: CASSQDIRGRNEKLFF. In DNA, the CDR3 is TGCGCCAGCAGCCAAGATATTAGGGGAAGAAATGAAAAACTGTTTTTT.

The sample holds one count of this clonotype. The CDR3 ends on some other residue instead of the conserved phenylalanine or tryptophan, so this is likely a read error. The J gene is TRBJ1-5, the V gene TRBV11-3, with D possibly being TRBD1 or TRBD2 (5 bases each). The J call is doubtful: the DNA matches TRBJ2-3 better. The length of the CDR3 is 15 residues. Per germline, CDR1 SGHNT and CDR2 YENEEA. This CDR3 reads CVSSLDLGVAQPQYS. Written as DNA, the CDR3 is TGTGTCAGCAGCTTAGATCTGGGGGTGGCTCAGCCCCAGTATTCT.

Remarks on this clonotype: At one of its ends the junction is not consistent with the germline gene, which may arise from a read error. The chain couples TRBV29-1 to TRBJ1-1; 9 bases line up with TRBD1. Germline V gene sequence: CDR1 SQVTM, CDR2 ANQGSEA. The CDR3 consists of 15 residues. The CDR3 DNA reads TGCAGCGTTACAGGGGGCGGGGGGATGAACACTGAAGTTTTCTTT. This translates into CSVTGGGGMNTEVFF.

Concerning this clonotype itself: The final CDR3 position lacks the conserved phenylalanine or tryptophan, pointing to a likely read error. This rearrangement joins TRBV12-3 or TRBV12-4 to TRBJ2-5; D is uncertain. V lost 2 bases to trimming and J lost 5 bases, with 9 bases between them. This CDR3 comprises 13 residues. This chain's CDR3 is CASSLNGVETQYS. Written as DNA, the CDR3 is TGTGCCAGCAGTTTAAATGGAGTGGAGACCCAGTACTCC.

As regards this clonotype: The junction departs from germline at one end; a sequencing error may be responsible. The chain links TRBV11-2 to TRBJ2-1, with 7 nucleotides matching TRBD2. The CDR3 has 15 residues. Looked up from germline, CDR1 is SGHAT and CDR2 is FQNNGV. The CDR3 spells CTSDFSGPLDNEQFF. CDR3 in DNA: TGTACCAGCGACTTTAGCGGGCCACTCGACAATGAGCAGTTCTTC.

On this clonotype: One junction end does not reproduce the germline sequence, and a read error may be involved. This chain joins TRBV29-1 and TRBJ2-3, with D perhaps matching TRBD1 (7 bases). This CDR3 spans 13 amino acids. Germline V gives CDR1 SQVTM, CDR2 ANQGSEA. The CDR3 spells CSGRQGGTDRQYF. In DNA form, the CDR3 reads TGCAGCGGAAGACAGGGAGGCACAGATAGGCAGTATTTT.